What follows are 15 T cell receptor beta chains derived from one specimen sequenced in a study of T cell repertoires in cytomegalovirus infection. These TCRs' antigens remain unknown. TCRdb re-analysed the reads in MiXCR, keeping a single row per CDR3 protein. The sample holds approximately 110,000 distinct CDR3 sequences, around a tenth seen once. The sample taken for sequencing was PBMCs, sequenced either directly or after in vitro stimulation (not recorded which). Every receptor here comes from a human donor in good health (CMV status not recorded). Some clones in this sample may be carry-over from other donors' samples.

With respect to this clonotype: This may stem from a read error, because a much larger clone lies one nucleotide away. The V call is TRBV7-4, the J call TRBJ1-1; 8 bases line up with TRBD1. Trimming cost V 1 base and J 10 bases; bases outside gene matches: 5. The germline gives CDR1 SGHVT, CDR2 SQSDAQ. This CDR3 is built from 13 residues. This chain's CDR3 is CASSLGGQGGAFF. The CDR3 region has the DNA TGTGCCAGCAGCTTAGGTGGACAGGGTGGAGCTTTCTTT.

This clonotype has just a few counts. The chain links TRBV20-1 to TRBJ2-5; D gene ambiguous. Germline CDR1 DFQATT, CDR2 SNEGSKA (reference sequence). The CDR3 is made up of 11 amino acids. V was shortened by 6 bases and J by 4 bases, with 9 bases between the two germline ends. The CDR3: CSAVVSETQYF. Written as DNA, the CDR3 is TGCAGTGCCGTAGTTTCAGAGACCCAGTACTTC.

The V gene is TRBV7-2, the J gene TRBJ2-5; tentative D call: TRBD1 (7 bases). The CDR3 covers 15 residues. Trimming cost V 3 bases and J 2 bases, with 13 bases left between them. Germline V CDR1 and CDR2: SGHTA, FQGNSA. The CDR3 DNA reads as TGTGCCAGCAGCTTCAGACAGGGAGGTCAAGAGACCCAGTACTTC. The encoded protein is CASSFRQGGQETQYF.

There are many counts of this clonotype. V usage is TRBV12-3 or TRBV12-4 and J usage is TRBJ2-5; either TRBD1 or TRBD2 may supply D (5 bases each). This CDR3 has 15 residues. The germline V and J ends were trimmed by 7 bases and 1 base, with 16 bases remaining between them. The CDR3 nucleotides are TGTGCCAGCACTCCTCGGGGCGGGCCCCAAGAGACCCAGTACTTC. Protein product: CASTPRGGPQETQYF.

This clonotype was observed a few times. The J gene is TRBJ2-1, the V gene TRBV5-1; tentatively, D is TRBD2 (6 bases). Germline assignment: CDR1 SGHRS and CDR2 YFSETQ. The CDR3 has 15 amino acids. Trimming pared 0 bases from V and 6 bases from J, leaving 13 bases between. As DNA, the CDR3 is TGCGCCAGCAGCTTGGCCCTTGGAGGGTCCAATGAGCAGTTCTTC. Protein: CASSLALGGSNEQFF.

This clonotype was found many times. The V call is TRBV28, the J call TRBJ1-4; maybe TRBD1 (6 bases). The germline CDR1 and CDR2 sequences are MDHEN and SYDVKM. This CDR3 comprises 18 residues. With 5 bases removed from V and 3 bases from J, the gap between germline ends came to 22 bases. The CDR3 nucleotides are TGTGCCAGCAGTCACATACAGGGACTTGGTCGAGCTAATGAAAAACTGTTTTTT. It codes for CASSHIQGLGRANEKLFF.

This clonotype showed up many times. This chain joins TRBV11-2 and TRBJ2-3; 8 bases are shared with TRBD2. This CDR3 contains 15 residues. J was trimmed by 3 bases and V by 8 bases; bases with no gene match: 10. Germline V gene lookup returns CDR1 SGHAT and CDR2 FQNNGV. The CDR3 protein is CASGGVAGITDTQYF. The CDR3 nucleotides read TGTGCCAGCGGTGGGGTAGCGGGAATAACAGATACGCAGTATTTT.

This clonotype has more than one count but fewer than ten. Germline and junction disagree at one end, which may indicate a read error. V gene TRBV7-2 combines with J gene TRBJ2-7, with D possibly TRBD2 on 5 matching bases. From germline, CDR1 is SGHTA and CDR2 FQGNSA. The CDR3 length is 10 residues. The CDR3 reads CASSQKRLSF. CDR3 nucleotide sequence: TGTGCCAGCAGCCAAAAGCGGCTGAGCTTC.

This clonotype was seen more than once but under ten times. The chain combines TRBV12-3 or TRBV12-4 with TRBJ1-6, with D unclear. Trimming removed 4 bases at V and 4 bases at J, with 8 bases between. This CDR3 spans 14 amino acids. As DNA, the CDR3 is TGTGCCAGCAGTTCGCTCGCGTATAATTCACCCCTCCACTTT. Its translation: CASSSLAYNSPLHF.

This clonotype was seen at least ten times. The J gene is TRBJ2-2, the V gene TRBV6-2 or TRBV6-3; 8 nucleotides match TRBD2. The CDR3 covers 15 residues. Germline V gives CDR1 MNHEY, CDR2 SVGEGT. With V trimmed by 5 bases and J by 3 bases, 5 bases remained unmatched. The CDR3 spells CASSKLAVYTGELFF. The CDR3 coding sequence is TGTGCCAGCAGTAAACTAGCGGTTTACACCGGGGAGCTGTTTTTT.

This clonotype has a count of ten or more. This chain uses TRBV11-2 with TRBJ1-4; D not certain. This CDR3 comprises 14 residues. Looked up from germline, CDR1 is SGHAT and CDR2 is FQNNGV. V lost 3 bases, J lost 5 bases, and 10 bases lay in between. Written as DNA, the CDR3 is TGTGCCAGCAGCTTCGGTCGTCAGAATGAAAAACTGTTTTTT. This gives the protein CASSFGRQNEKLFF.

The V gene is TRBV6-1, the J gene TRBJ2-3; 15 bases are shared with TRBD2. The germline V gene encodes CDR1 MNHNS and CDR2 SASEGT. The CDR3 runs 16 residues. V was clipped by 6 bases and J by 3 bases; unmatched bases: 4. The CDR3 here is CASRGLAGGGTDTQYF. CDR3 in DNA: TGTGCCAGCAGGGGACTAGCGGGAGGCGGGACAGATACGCAGTATTTT.

The J gene is TRBJ2-1, the V gene TRBV12-3 or TRBV12-4; D gene uncertain. V was trimmed by 2 bases and J by 9 bases, leaving 11 bases between them. There are 13 residues in the CDR3. The CDR3 sequence: CASSLSLVVEQFF. CDR3 nucleotide sequence: TGTGCCAGCAGTTTAAGTCTAGTGGTTGAGCAGTTCTTC.

The table lists this clonotype with many counts. The rearrangement joins TRBV4-1 to TRBJ2-3, with 9 bases aligning to TRBD2. Germline V CDR1 and CDR2: MGHRA, YSYEKL. CDR3 length: 18 residues. J gave up 4 bases and V 3 bases, and 14 bases lay outside the gene matches. CDR3 sequence (DNA): TGCGCCAGCAGCCAGGAAAAGGGGGCAGCGGGAGGCCCAGATACGCAGTATTTT. Its translation is CASSQEKGAAGGPDTQYF.

The CDR3 spells CASGSSSETQYF. The CDR3 bases are TGTGCTAGTGGTTCCTCTTCCGAGACCCAGTACTTC. The genes are TRBV12-5 and TRBJ2-5; D ambiguous. The CDR3 is made up of 12 amino acids. The germline gives CDR1 LGHNT, CDR2 FRNRAP. Trimming stripped 4 bases from V and 5 bases from J, with 8 bases between.